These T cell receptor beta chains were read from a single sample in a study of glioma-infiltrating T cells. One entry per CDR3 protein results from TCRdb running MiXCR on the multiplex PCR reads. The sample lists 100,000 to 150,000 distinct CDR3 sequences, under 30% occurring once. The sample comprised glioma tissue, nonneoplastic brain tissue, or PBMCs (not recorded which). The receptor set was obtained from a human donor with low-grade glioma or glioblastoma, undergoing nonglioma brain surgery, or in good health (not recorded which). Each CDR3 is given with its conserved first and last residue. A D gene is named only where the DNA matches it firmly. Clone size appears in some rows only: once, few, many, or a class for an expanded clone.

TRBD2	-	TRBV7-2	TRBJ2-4	TGTGCCAGCAGCATACCCGGGGGGGGCAAAAACATTCAGTACTTC	CASSIPGGGKNIQYF
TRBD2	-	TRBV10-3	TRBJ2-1	TGTGCCATCAGTGAGCTGTCTAGCGGGGTTAGCTCCTACAATGAGCAGTTCTTC	CAISELSSGVSSYNEQFF
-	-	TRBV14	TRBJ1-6	TGTGCCAGCAGCCAAACCCGACTTGGTAATTCACCCCTCCACTTT	CASSQTRLGNSPLHF
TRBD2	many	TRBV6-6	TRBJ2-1	TGTGCCAGCAGTTACACTAGCGGGCGCTACAATGAGCAGTTCTTC	CASSYTSGRYNEQFF
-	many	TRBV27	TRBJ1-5	TGTGCCAGCAGCCAACCAGGGTTCGGGCAGCCCCAGCATTTT	CASSQPGFGQPQHF
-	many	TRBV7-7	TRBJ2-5	TGTGCTAGCAGCCCCCTGATGAGGAAAGAGACCCAGTACTTC	CASSPLMRKETQYF
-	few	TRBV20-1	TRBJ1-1	TGCAGTGCTAGAGACATCTCCCGGGCTGAAGCTTTCTTT	CSARDISRAEAFF
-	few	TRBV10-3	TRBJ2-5	TGTGCCATCAGTGAGTCGGGGGACCAAGAGACCCAGTACTTC	CAISESGDQETQYF
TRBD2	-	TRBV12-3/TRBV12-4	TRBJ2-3	TGTGCCAGCAGTAGACTAGCGGGGGTTGTGGATACGCAGTATTTT	CASSRLAGVVDTQYF
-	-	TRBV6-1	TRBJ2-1	TGTGCCACCAAAGCCCGGGGGCTCTCCAATGAGCAGTTCTTC	CATKARGLSNEQFF
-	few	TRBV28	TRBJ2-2	TGTGCCAGCAGTACCCTTACCGGGGAGCTGTTTTTT	CASSTLTGELFF
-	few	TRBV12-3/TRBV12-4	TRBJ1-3	TGTGCCAGCAGTTTTTTCCAGACCGGAAACACCATATATTTT	CASSFFQTGNTIYF
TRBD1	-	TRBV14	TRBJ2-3	TGTGCCAGCAGCCACGCGACAGGGGGTACGCAGTATTTT	CASSHATGGTQYF
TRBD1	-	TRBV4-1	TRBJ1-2	TGCGCCAGCAGCATACAGGGGAACTATGGCTACACCTTC	CASSIQGNYGYTF
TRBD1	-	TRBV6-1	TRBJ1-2	TGTGCCAGCAGTAAATCCGGGACAGGGGTCTATGGCTACACCTTC	CASSKSGTGVYGYTF
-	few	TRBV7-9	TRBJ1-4	TGTGCCAGCAGCCAGAGGGGGGGGCGCAGTGAAAAACTGTTTTTT	CASSQRGGRSEKLFF
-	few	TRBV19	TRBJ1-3	TGTGCCAGTAGCGGCCATCCTACTGGAAACACCATATATTTT	CASSGHPTGNTIYF
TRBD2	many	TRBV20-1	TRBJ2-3	TGCAGTGCTAGAAAAGGCGGGGGGTCGGTAGATACGCAGTATTTT	CSARKGGGSVDTQYF
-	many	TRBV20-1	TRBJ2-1	TGCAGTGCCAGTAGGGGTAGGGGGGGCAATGAGCAGTTCTTC	CSASRGRGGNEQFF
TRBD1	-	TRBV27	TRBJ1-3	TGTGCCAGCAGCTTGGAACTTACCCGGGACAGGGGATCCGGAAACACCATATATTTT	CASSLELTRDRGSGNTIYF
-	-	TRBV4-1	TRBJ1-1	TGCGCCAGCAGCTTCGAGGGGCACCTCACGAAGAACACTGAAGCTTTCTTT	CASSFEGHLTKNTEAFF
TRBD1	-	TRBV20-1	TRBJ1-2	TGCAGTGCTAGAGTTTTCACGGACAGGGGGGGCTATGGCTACACCTTC	CSARVFTDRGGYGYTF
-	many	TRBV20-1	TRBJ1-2	TGCAGTGCCAGAGGGACTTTCTATGGCTACACCTTC	CSARGTFYGYTF
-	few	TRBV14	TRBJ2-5	TGTGCCAGCAGCCAAGGCCCCTTGAGGGAGACCCAGTACTTC	CASSQGPLRETQYF
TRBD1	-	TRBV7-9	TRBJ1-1	TGTGCCATGGGGACAGAAATGAACACTGAAGCTTTCTTT	CAMGTEMNTEAFF
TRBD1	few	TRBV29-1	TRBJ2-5	TGCAGCGCCGGGGTACAGGGGCAAGAGACCCAGTACTTC	CSAGVQGQETQYF
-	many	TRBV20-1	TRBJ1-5	TGCAGTGCTAGTGGGCGGCAGAGCAATCAGCCCCAGCATTTT	CSASGRQSNQPQHF
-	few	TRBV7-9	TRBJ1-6	TGTGCCAGCGGCCCGGTCCCCGGCAATTCACCCCTCCACTTT	CASGPVPGNSPLHF